This T cell receptor (beta chain) was sequenced during a study of sequential checkpoint blockade in melanoma. Germline CDR1 and CDR2: MNHEY and SMNVEV (reference sequence). The length of the CDR3 is 15 residues. V gave up 6 bases and J gave up 3 bases; unmatched junction bases: 6. Treatment specified: randomized to nivolumab then ipilimumab (arm A) or the reverse (arm B). No patient had prior DNA-damaging chemotherapy. Live CD3+CD8+ CD19− CD56− cells were sorted from PBMCs. The protocol was immunoSEQ multiplex PCR, while the TCRdb copy is restricted to in-frame clones and leaves out a portion. The table records around 12,000 clones, roughly 65% of them present only once.

V gene TRBV27 combines with J gene TRBJ2-3; 10 bases map to TRBD2. Sequenced material: CD8+ T cells sorted from blood (inferred from file names), taken from a patient given nivolumab and ipilimumab in sequence. The sequence was obtained from a human donor with melanoma. CDR3 residues: CASSPIAGGTDTQYF. Here the CDR3 DNA reads TGTGCCAGCAGCCCAATAGCGGGAGGAACAGATACGCAGTATTTT.